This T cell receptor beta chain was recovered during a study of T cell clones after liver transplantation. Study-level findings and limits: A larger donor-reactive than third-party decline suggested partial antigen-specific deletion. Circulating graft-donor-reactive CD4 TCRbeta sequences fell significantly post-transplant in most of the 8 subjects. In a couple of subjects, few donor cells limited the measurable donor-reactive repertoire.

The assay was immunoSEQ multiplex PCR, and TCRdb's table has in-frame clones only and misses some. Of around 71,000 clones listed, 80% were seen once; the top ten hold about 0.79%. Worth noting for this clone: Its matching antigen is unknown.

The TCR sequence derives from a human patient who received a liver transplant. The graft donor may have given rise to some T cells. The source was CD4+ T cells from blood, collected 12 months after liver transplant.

CDR3 region: CASSLAGSRESEQFF. The CDR3 DNA reads as TGTGCCAGCAGCTTAGCGGGGAGCAGGGAAAGTGAGCAGTTCTTC. The chain combines TRBV7-6 with TRBJ2-1, with D possibly being TRBD1 or TRBD2 (5 bases each). Between the trimmed V and J ends, which lost 0 bases and 9 bases, there was a span of 15 bases. This CDR3 comprises 15 residues. Per the germline V gene, CDR1 is SGHVS and CDR2 is FNYEAQ. Filled out from reference TRBV7-6 and TRBJ2-1, the complete variable domain reads GAGVSQSPRYKVTKRGQDVALRCDPISGHVSLYWYRQALGQGPEFLTYFNYEAQQDKSGLPNDRFSAERPEGSISTLTIQRTEQRDSAMYRCASSLAGSRESEQFFGPGTRLTVL.